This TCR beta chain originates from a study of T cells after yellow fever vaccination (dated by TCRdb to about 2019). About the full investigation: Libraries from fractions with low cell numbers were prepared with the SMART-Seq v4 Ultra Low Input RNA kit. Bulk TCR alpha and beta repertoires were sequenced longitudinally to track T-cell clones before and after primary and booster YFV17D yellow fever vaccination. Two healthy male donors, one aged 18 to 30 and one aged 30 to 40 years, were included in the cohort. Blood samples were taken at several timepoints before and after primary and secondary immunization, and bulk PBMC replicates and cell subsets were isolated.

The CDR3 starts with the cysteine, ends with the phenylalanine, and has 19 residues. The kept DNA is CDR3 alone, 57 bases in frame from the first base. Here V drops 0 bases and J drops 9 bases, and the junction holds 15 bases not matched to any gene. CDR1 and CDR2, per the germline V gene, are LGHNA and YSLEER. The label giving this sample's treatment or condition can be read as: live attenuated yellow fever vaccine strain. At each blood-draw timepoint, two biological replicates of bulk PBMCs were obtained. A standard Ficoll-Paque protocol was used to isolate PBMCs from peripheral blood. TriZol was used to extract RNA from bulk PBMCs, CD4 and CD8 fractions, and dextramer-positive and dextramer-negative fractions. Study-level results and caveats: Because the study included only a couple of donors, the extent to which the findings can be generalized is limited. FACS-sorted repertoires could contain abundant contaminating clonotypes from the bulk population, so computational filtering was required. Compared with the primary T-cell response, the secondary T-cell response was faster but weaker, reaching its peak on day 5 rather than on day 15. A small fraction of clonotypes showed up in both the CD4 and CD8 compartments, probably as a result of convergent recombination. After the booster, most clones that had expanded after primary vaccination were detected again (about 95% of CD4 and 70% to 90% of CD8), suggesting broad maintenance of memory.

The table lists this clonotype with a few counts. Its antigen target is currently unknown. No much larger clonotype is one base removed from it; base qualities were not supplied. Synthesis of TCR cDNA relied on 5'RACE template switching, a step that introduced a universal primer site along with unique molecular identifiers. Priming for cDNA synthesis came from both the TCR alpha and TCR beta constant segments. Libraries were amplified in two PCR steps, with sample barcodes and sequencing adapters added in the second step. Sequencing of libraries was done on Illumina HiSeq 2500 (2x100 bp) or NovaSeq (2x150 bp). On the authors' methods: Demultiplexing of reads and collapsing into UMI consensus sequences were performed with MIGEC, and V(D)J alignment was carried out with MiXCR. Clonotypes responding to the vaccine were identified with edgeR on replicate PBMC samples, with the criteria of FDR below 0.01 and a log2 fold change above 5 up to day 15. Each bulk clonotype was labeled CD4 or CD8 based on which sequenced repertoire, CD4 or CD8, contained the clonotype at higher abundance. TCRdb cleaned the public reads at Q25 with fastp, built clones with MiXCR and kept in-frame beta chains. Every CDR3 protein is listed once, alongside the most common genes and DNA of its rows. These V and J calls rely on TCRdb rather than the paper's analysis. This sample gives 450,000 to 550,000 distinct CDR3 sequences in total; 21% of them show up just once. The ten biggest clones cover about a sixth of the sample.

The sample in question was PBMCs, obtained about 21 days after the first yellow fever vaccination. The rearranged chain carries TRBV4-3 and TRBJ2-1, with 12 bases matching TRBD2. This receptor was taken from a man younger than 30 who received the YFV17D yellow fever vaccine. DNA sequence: TGCGCCAGCAGCCAAGAGCCTAGCGGGGGGGCCCCACCATTCGGTGAGCAGTTCTTC. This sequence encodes CASSQEPSGGAPPFGEQFF.